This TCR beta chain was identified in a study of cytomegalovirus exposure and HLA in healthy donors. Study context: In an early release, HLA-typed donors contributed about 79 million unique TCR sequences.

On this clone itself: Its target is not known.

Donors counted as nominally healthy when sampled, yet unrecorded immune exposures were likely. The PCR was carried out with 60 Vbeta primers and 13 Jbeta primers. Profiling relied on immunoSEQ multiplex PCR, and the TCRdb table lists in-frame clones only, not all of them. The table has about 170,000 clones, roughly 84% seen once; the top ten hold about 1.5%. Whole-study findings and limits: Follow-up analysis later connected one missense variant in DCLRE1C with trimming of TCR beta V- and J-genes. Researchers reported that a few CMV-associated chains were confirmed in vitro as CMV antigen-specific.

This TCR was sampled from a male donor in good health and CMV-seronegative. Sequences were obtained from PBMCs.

The CDR3 DNA reads TGTGCCAGCAGCTTAGCGGGAGGGGATGAGCAGTTCTTC. Protein sequence: CASSLAGGDEQFF. V usage is TRBV7-9 and J usage is TRBJ2-1; 7 bases are a match to TRBD2. CDR3 length: 13 residues. The trim removed 0 bases at V and 8 bases at J, leaving 1 base unmatched. Per the germline V gene, CDR1 is SEHNR and CDR2 is FQNEAQ (reference sequence).